Each of the 32 T cell receptor beta chains below was sequenced from the same sample in a study of vaccination and CD4 T cells after COVID-19. Treatment of the sample: approximately 9-day PBMC culture with coronavirus spike peptide pools or control peptides (ViraFEST assay). The Oncomine TCR Beta short-read assay was applied to DNA of cultured CD4+ T cells. TCRdb called the PCR reads again in MiXCR, with one record for every CDR3 protein. The sample has 9,000 to 10,000 distinct CDR3 sequences, roughly half seen once. Which antigens these TCRs recognize remains unknown. The sequenced sample consisted of CD4+ T cells from blood, cultured in vitro. The source of these receptors is a human donor who had recovered from COVID-19.

J is TRBJ1-1 and V is TRBV7-2; D is uncertain. The V gene's germline CDR1 is SGHTA and CDR2 FQGNSA. Trimming took 4 bases from V and 0 from J, leaving 6 bases between them. CDR3 length: 13 amino acids. CDR3 sequence: CASSSLVNTEAFF. CDR3 DNA: TGTGCCAGCAGCTCACTGGTGAACACTGAAGCTTTCTTT.

Relative to its sample, this clonotype is large. The chain carries TRBV12-3 or TRBV12-4 and TRBJ1-6, with 7 positions matching TRBD1. This CDR3 contains 18 residues. J gave up 0 bases and V 6 bases, and 11 bases lay outside the gene matches. This CDR3 is CASSRTGLKSSYNSPLHF. CDR3 sequence (DNA): TGTGCCAGCAGCCGGACAGGCCTAAAGAGCTCCTATAATTCACCCCTCCACTTT.

The chain recombines TRBV7-2 with TRBJ2-7; the match to TRBD2 covers 9 bases. Trimming took 1 base from V and 2 from J; bases not matched to a gene: 0. In germline, CDR1 is SGHTA, CDR2 FQGNSA. This CDR3 region has 14 residues. The CDR3 DNA sequence: TGTGCCAGCAGCTTAGTAGCGGGGGCCTACGAGCAGTACTTC. Protein: CASSLVAGAYEQYF.

The chain links TRBV18 to TRBJ1-1; 8 bases fit TRBD1. CDR1 and CDR2 (germline): KGHSH, LQKENI. The CDR3 is made up of 14 amino acids. The V and J ends lost 3 bases and 4 bases, in that order; junction bases with no gene match: 4. CDR3: CASSPSTGGTEAFF. Here the CDR3 DNA reads TGTGCCAGCTCACCCTCCACAGGGGGCACTGAAGCTTTCTTT. The variable domain in full, with the rest retrieved from reference TRBV18 and TRBJ1-1, is NAGVMQNPRHLVRRRGQEARLRCSPMKGHSHVYWYRQLPEEGLKFMVYLQKENIIDESGMPKERFSAEFPKEGPSILRIQQVVRGDSAAYFCASSPSTGGTEAFFGQGTRLTVV.

The CDR3 nucleotides read TGTGCCAGCAGCGTCCAGGATCATCAGCCCCAGCATTTT. Residues: CASSVQDHQPQHF. The J gene is TRBJ1-5, the V gene TRBV9, with D unresolved. V dropped 2 bases and J dropped 5 bases, with 8 bases sitting between them. The CDR3 loop spans 13 amino acids. The germline gives CDR1 SGDLS, CDR2 YYNGEE.

Remarks on this clonotype: The limits of the CDR3 on the DNA are not certain, so only TCRdb's listed CDR3 is given. The chain recombines TRBV7-9 with TRBJ2-3; the table's TRBD1 call for D was not verified on the DNA. The CDR3 is 24 amino acids in total, end residues counted. The V gene's germline CDR1 is SEHNR and CDR2 FQNEAQ (reference sequence). CDR3 region: CASSLTRVRGDEQYFGPGTDTQYF.

V usage is TRBV18 and J usage is TRBJ1-1, with D uncertain. This CDR3 has 13 residues. V dropped 6 bases and J dropped 4 bases, with 12 bases sitting between them. Germline CDR1 reads KGHSH; CDR2 reads LQKENI. CDR3: CASSPILGTEAFF. CDR3 sequence (DNA): TGTGCCAGCTCCCCCATCTTGGGCACTGAAGCTTTCTTT.

The chain links TRBV30 to TRBJ1-1; unclear D gene. The CDR3 is made up of 13 amino acids. CDR1 and CDR2 (germline): GTSNPN, SVGIG (reference sequence). Trimming took off 1 base at V and 1 base at J, with 7 bases between the two ends. The CDR3 loop reads CAWSDRPNTEAFF. The CDR3 DNA reads TGTGCCTGGAGTGACCGACCGAACACTGAAGCTTTCTTT.

This clonotype was observed a few times. The rearrangement joins TRBV7-2 to TRBJ1-2; perhaps TRBD1 as D (6 bases). The germline V and J ends were trimmed by 4 bases and 4 bases, with 10 bases remaining between them. The germline V gene encodes CDR1 SGHTA and CDR2 FQGNSA. The CDR3 has 13 amino acids. The CDR3 DNA reads TGTGCCAGCAGCTCCAGGGGCCTCTATGGCTACACCTTC. Its protein is CASSSRGLYGYTF.

CDR3 residues: CASSDRGSNTEAFF. The CDR3 coding sequence is TGCGCCAGCAGTGACAGGGGTAGTAACACTGAAGCTTTCTTT. V is TRBV10-1 and J is TRBJ1-1; maybe TRBD1 (6 bases). From germline, CDR1 is WNHNN and CDR2 SYGVQD (reference sequence). V lost 3 bases to trimming and J lost 2 bases, with 10 bases between them. This CDR3 has 14 amino acids.

This clonotype was picked up a small number of times. V and J are TRBV19 and TRBJ1-2; D possibly corresponds to TRBD1 (5 bases). The germline gives CDR1 LNHDA, CDR2 SQIVND (reference sequence). The V end was cut by 9 bases, the J end by 6 bases, with 29 bases between. This CDR3 has 17 residues. This CDR3 reads CAREKGQGLTVPNGYTF. DNA for the CDR3: TGTGCCAGGGAGAAGGGCCAGGGCTTAACGGTCCCTAATGGCTACACCTTC.

This sequence joins TRBV7-2 and TRBJ2-7, with 9 bases aligning to TRBD2. The CDR3 extends over 14 amino acids. CDR1 and CDR2 (germline): SGHTA, FQGNSA. After removal of 5 bases from V and 6 bases from J, the junction contained 8 bases not matched to a gene. The CDR3 loop is CASSQRGVPLEQYF. The CDR3 nucleotides are TGTGCCAGCAGCCAGCGGGGGGTCCCCCTCGAGCAGTACTTC.

The chain links TRBV18 to TRBJ2-7, with D maybe TRBD1 (5 bases). Germline CDR1 KGHSH, CDR2 LQKENI. The CDR3 has 13 amino acids. V was pared by 6 bases and J by 4 bases, with 13 bases between. Written as DNA, the CDR3 is TGTGCCAGCTCCCAAACCCAGGGATACGAGCAGTACTTC. It yields the protein CASSQTQGYEQYF.

This clonotype was seen only a few times. The chain links TRBV20-1 to TRBJ2-2; a possible D gene is TRBD2 (6 bases). In germline, CDR1 is DFQATT, CDR2 SNEGSKA (reference sequence). V was trimmed by 3 bases and J by 6 bases, leaving 8 bases between them. This CDR3 is built from 12 residues. The CDR3 here is CSARRDPGELFF. The CDR3 DNA is TGCAGTGCTAGGCGGGACCCCGGGGAGCTGTTTTTT.

The CDR3 DNA is TGTGCCAGCAGCGGGACAGGGGGCATGGATGAGCAGTTCTTC. Translating it yields CASSGTGGMDEQFF. The chain couples TRBV11-2 to TRBJ2-1; 12 bases are shared with TRBD1. V trimming: 5 bases; J trimming: 8 bases; junction bases outside the gene matches: 4. CDR3 size: 14 residues. The germline V gene has CDR1 SGHAT and CDR2 FQNNGV.

The chain is built from TRBV6-5 and TRBJ1-5; 8 bases match TRBD1. The CDR3 is 15 residues long. V gave up 4 bases and J gave up 5 bases; unmatched junction bases: 7. In germline, CDR1 is MNHEY, CDR2 SVGAGI. This CDR3 reads CASSSGGALHQPQHF. The CDR3 DNA sequence: TGTGCCAGCAGTTCAGGGGGCGCGCTGCATCAGCCCCAGCATTTT.

The V gene is TRBV27, the J gene TRBJ2-7; D is undetermined. The ends were cut back, 6 bases at V and 2 bases at J, with 14 bases in the middle. Germline loops: CDR1 MNHEY, CDR2 SMNVEV (reference sequence). The CDR3 loop spans 14 amino acids. CDR3 region: CASSTHNSPYEQYF. The DNA for the CDR3 is TGTGCCAGCAGCACTCACAACTCTCCCTACGAGCAGTACTTC.

The V gene is TRBV15, the J gene TRBJ1-2; 7 positions match TRBD1. This CDR3 has 13 amino acids. Trimming cost V 3 bases and J 8 bases; bases outside gene matches: 6. Germline V gene lookup returns CDR1 LNHNV and CDR2 YYDKDF (reference sequence). The CDR3 region has the DNA TGTGCCACCAGCAGTGACAGGGCCTTGGGCTACACCTTC. Encoded protein: CATSSDRALGYTF. Together with reference TRBV15 and TRBJ1-2, the CDR3 gives the full variable domain: DAMVIQNPRYQVTQFGKPVTLSCSQTLNHNVMYWYQQKSSQAPKLLFHYYDKDFNNEADTPDNFQSRRPNTSFCFLDIRSPGLGDTAMYLCATSSDRALGYTFGSGTRLTVV.

The CDR3 loop is CASLRGKHTGELFF. In DNA form, the CDR3 reads TGTGCCAGCCTGAGAGGGAAGCACACCGGGGAGCTGTTTTTT. The chain combines TRBV6-1 with TRBJ2-2, with D tentatively TRBD2 (5 bases). V was trimmed by 8 bases and J by 3 bases, leaving 13 bases between them. Germline V CDR1 and CDR2: MNHNS, SASEGT. This CDR3 has 14 residues.

The V gene is TRBV20-1, the J gene TRBJ1-1, with 9 bases fitting TRBD1. Germline CDR1 reads DFQATT; CDR2 reads SNEGSKA (reference sequence). The junction had 8 bases not matched to a gene; V was cut back by 6 bases and J by 6 bases. The CDR3 has 13 amino acids. Written as DNA, the CDR3 is TGCAGTGCCAGGGACAGGGTGTTCTCTGAAGCTTTCTTT. Translated: CSARDRVFSEAFF.

This chain uses TRBV6-1 with TRBJ2-2; possible D gene TRBD1, 6 bases. The CDR3 spans 13 residues. V was cut by 6 bases and J by 3 bases, with 8 bases left in between. Germline values: CDR1 MNHNS, CDR2 SASEGT. CDR3 nucleotides: TGTGCCAGCAGAAACAGGGACACCGGGGAGCTGTTTTTT. It specifies CASRNRDTGELFF.

V usage is TRBV30 and J usage is TRBJ1-6; the D is unclear. This CDR3 region has 14 residues. The V end was cut by 2 bases, the J end by 9 bases, with 14 bases between. The germline CDR1 and CDR2 sequences are GTSNPN and SVGIG (reference sequence). In nucleotides, the CDR3 is TGTGCCTGGAGTCTATCTACCAGCGGTTCACCCCTCCACTTT. This translates into CAWSLSTSGSPLHF. Full variable domain (outside the CDR3, taken from reference TRBV30 and TRBJ1-6): SQTIHQWPATLVQPVGSPLSLECTVEGTSNPNLYWYRQAAGRGLQLLFYSVGIGQISSEVPQNLSASRPQDRQFILSSKKLLLSDSGFYLCAWSLSTSGSPLHFGNGTRLTVT.

This sequence joins TRBV20-1 and TRBJ2-1; TRBD2 aligns across 10 bases. V was pared by 3 bases and J by 8 bases, with 22 bases of the junction left unmatched. Germline assignment: CDR1 DFQATT and CDR2 SNEGSKA (reference sequence). The length of the CDR3 is 19 residues. The CDR3 sequence is CSARGSRTSGSTLRHEQFF. The CDR3 DNA follows: TGCAGTGCTAGGGGATCCCGGACTAGCGGAAGTACATTGCGGCATGAGCAGTTCTTC.

CDR3 bases: TGTGCCAGCACCCGAACAGGGAGCAATTACGAGCAGTACTTC. Its protein is CASTRTGSNYEQYF. This chain uses TRBV6-2 or TRBV6-3 with TRBJ2-7, with TRBD1 as a possible D gene (6 bases). V gave up 7 bases and J gave up 4 bases, with 17 bases separating them. The germline CDR1 and CDR2 sequences are MNHEY and SVGEGT. This CDR3 has 14 residues.

The chain uses TRBV12-3 or TRBV12-4 and TRBJ1-6; possible D gene TRBD1, 5 bases. V was cut by 8 bases and J by 8 bases, with 16 bases left in between. The CDR3 runs to 14 residues. The CDR3: CASAGTGGYSPLHF. CDR3 bases: TGTGCCAGCGCTGGGACCGGCGGTTATTCACCCCTCCACTTT.

The chain links TRBV18 to TRBJ1-5, with unresolved D. The CDR3 loop spans 13 amino acids. V was cut by 0 bases and J by 7 bases, with 7 bases left in between. The germline gives CDR1 KGHSH, CDR2 LQKENI. Here the CDR3 DNA reads TGTGCCAGCTCACCACCGGGAGGACAGCCCCAGCATTTT. Encoded protein: CASSPPGGQPQHF.

The rearrangement links TRBV7-9 to TRBJ1-1; tentatively, D is TRBD1 (6 bases). This CDR3 has 15 amino acids. V was pared by 4 bases and J by 1 base, with 13 bases between. CDR1 and CDR2 from the germline V gene are SEHNR and FQNEAQ (reference sequence). CDR3 region: CASSWGRGSNTEAFF. The CDR3 DNA follows: TGTGCCAGCAGCTGGGGCAGGGGATCGAACACTGAAGCTTTCTTT.

This chain joins TRBV2 and TRBJ2-7; 7 nucleotides line up with TRBD1. The V and J ends lost 8 bases and 2 bases, in that order; junction bases with no gene match: 6. Germline V CDR1 and CDR2: SNHLY, FYNNEI. The CDR3 has 13 residues. The CDR3 DNA reads as TGTGCCAGCGGGGGACAGTCTGCCTACGAGCAGTACTTC. Translating gives CASGGQSAYEQYF. Looking up the rest from reference TRBV2 and TRBJ2-7 gives the full variable domain: EPEVTQTPSHQVTQMGQEVILRCVPISNHLYFYWYRQILGQKVEFLVSFYNNEISEKSEIFDDQFSVERPDGSNFTLKIRSTKLEDSAMYFCASGGQSAYEQYFGPGTRLTVT.

The genes are TRBV7-6 and TRBJ1-4; D call uncertain. The CDR3 loop spans 13 amino acids. Trimming took off 2 bases at V and 11 bases at J, with 12 bases between the two ends. The germline V gene encodes CDR1 SGHVS and CDR2 FNYEAQ. DNA of the CDR3: TGTGCCAGCAGCTTATCGGCAGAATCCAAACTGTTTTTT. Translation gives CASSLSAESKLFF.

This clonotype was observed a handful of times. The chain joins TRBV30 to TRBJ2-5; 8 bases are shared with TRBD2. Germline-derived CDR1 and CDR2 are GTSNPN and SVGIG (reference sequence). The CDR3 totals 13 residues. V lost 3 bases to trimming and J lost 7 bases; unmatched junction nucleotides: 7. The CDR3 nucleotides are TGTGCCTGGAGCGAGGGAGCGGGAGTGACCCAGTACTTC. Translating gives CAWSEGAGVTQYF. The full variable domain, rest sourced from reference TRBV30 and TRBJ2-5, is SQTIHQWPATLVQPVGSPLSLECTVEGTSNPNLYWYRQAAGRGLQLLFYSVGIGQISSEVPQNLSASRPQDRQFILSSKKLLLSDSGFYLCAWSEGAGVTQYFGPGTRLLVL.

The chain joins TRBV5-4 to TRBJ2-3; 7 bases align to TRBD1. Germline CDR1 reads SGHNT; CDR2 reads YYREEE (reference sequence). With 4 bases clipped from V and 2 bases from J, the junction kept 7 bases outside the gene matches. The CDR3 is 15 residues long. In DNA form, the CDR3 reads TGTGCCAGCAGCCCGGGACAGTCGAACACAGATACGCAGTATTTT. It translates to CASSPGQSNTDTQYF.

V gene TRBV6-1 combines with J gene TRBJ1-2; D might be TRBD1 (6 bases). The germline gives CDR1 MNHNS, CDR2 SASEGT. The CDR3 consists of 15 residues. V was clipped by 7 bases and J by 7 bases, with 22 bases between them. The CDR3 loop reads CASKADSSYSGGYTF. As DNA, the CDR3 is TGTGCCAGCAAAGCGGACAGTTCGTATTCGGGTGGCTACACCTTC.